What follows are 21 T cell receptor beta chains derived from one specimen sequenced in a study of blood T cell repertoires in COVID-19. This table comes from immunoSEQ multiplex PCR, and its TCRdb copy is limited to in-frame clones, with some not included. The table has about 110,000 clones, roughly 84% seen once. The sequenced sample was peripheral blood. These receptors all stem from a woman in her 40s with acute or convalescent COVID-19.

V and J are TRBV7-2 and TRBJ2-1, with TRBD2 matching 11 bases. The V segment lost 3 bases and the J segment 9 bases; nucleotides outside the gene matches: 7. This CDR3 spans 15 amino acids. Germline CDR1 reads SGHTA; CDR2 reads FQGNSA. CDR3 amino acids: CASSFVAGGPGEQFF. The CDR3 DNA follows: TGTGCCAGCAGCTTTGTAGCGGGGGGGCCAGGTGAGCAGTTCTTC.

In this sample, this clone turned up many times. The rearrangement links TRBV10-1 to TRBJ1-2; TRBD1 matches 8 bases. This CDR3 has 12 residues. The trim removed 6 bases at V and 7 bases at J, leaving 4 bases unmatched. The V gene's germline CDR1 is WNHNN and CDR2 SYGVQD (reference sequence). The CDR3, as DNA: TGCGCCAGCAGATCAGGGGGCCTTGGCTACACCTTC. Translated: CASRSGGLGYTF.

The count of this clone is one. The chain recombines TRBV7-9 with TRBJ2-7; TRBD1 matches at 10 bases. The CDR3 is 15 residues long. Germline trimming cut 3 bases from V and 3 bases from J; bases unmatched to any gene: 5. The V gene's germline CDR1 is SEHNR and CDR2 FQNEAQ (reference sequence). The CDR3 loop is CASSFGQGEGYEQYF. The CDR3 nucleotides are TGTGCCAGCAGCTTTGGACAGGGGGAAGGCTACGAGCAGTACTTC.

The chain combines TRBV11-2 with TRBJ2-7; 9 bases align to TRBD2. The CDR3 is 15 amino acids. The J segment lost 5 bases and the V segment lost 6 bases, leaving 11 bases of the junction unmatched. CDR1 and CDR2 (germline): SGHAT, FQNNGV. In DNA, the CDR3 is TGTGCCAGCAGGAAACTGCGGGGGGGCTTCCACGAGCAGTACTTC. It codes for CASRKLRGGFHEQYF.

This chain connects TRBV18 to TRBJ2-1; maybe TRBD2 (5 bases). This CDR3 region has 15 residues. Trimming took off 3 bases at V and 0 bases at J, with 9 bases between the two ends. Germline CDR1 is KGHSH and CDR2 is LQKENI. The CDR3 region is CASSPDFSSYNEQFF. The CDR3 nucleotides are TGTGCCAGCTCACCGGACTTCAGCTCCTACAATGAGCAGTTCTTC.

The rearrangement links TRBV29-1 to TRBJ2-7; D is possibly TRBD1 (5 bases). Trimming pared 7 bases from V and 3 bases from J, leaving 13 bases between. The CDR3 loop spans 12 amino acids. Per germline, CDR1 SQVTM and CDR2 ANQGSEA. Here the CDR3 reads CSGRDRFYEQYF. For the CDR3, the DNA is TGCAGCGGCCGCGACAGATTCTACGAGCAGTACTTC.

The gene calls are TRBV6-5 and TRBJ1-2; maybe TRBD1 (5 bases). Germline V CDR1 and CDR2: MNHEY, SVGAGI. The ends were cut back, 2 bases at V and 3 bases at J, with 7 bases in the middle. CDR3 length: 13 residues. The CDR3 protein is CASSYGRDYGYTF. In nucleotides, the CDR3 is TGTGCCAGCAGTTACGGCAGGGACTATGGCTACACCTTC.

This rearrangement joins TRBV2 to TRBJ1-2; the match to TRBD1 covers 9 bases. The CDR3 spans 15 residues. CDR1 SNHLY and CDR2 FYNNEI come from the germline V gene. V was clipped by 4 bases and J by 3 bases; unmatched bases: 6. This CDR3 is CASSADRGVHYGYTF. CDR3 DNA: TGTGCCAGCAGTGCGGACAGGGGAGTTCACTATGGCTACACCTTC.

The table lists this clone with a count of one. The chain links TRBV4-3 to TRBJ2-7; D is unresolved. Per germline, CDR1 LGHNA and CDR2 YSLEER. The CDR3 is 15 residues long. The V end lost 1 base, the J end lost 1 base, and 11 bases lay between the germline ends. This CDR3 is CASSQAVSGSYEQYF. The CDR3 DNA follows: TGCGCCAGCAGCCAAGCGGTGTCCGGGTCCTACGAGCAGTACTTC.

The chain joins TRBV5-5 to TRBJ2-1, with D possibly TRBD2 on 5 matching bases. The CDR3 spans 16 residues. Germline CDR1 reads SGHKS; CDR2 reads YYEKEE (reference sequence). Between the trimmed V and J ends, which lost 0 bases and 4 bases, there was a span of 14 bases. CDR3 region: CASSLAWGDLYNEQFF. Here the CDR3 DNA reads TGTGCCAGCAGCTTGGCCTGGGGAGACTTATACAATGAGCAGTTCTTC.

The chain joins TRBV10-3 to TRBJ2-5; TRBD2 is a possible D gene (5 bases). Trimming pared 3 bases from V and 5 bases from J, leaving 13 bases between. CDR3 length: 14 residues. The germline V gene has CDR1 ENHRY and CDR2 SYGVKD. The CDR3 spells CAISDSVGGETQYF. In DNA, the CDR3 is TGTGCCATCAGTGATTCTGTGGGCGGGGAGACCCAGTACTTC.

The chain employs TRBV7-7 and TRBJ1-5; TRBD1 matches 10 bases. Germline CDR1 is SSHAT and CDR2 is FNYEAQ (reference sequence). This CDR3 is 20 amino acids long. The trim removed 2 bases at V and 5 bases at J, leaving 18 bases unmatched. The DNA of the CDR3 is TGTGCCAGCAGCTTACTACCTCAATCGACCGGGACAGGGGATTATCAGCCCCAGCATTTT. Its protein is CASSLLPQSTGTGDYQPQHF. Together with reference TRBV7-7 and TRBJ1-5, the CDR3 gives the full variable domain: GAGVSQSPRYKVTKRGQDVTLRCDPISSHATLYWYQQALGQGPEFLTYFNYEAQPDKSGLPSDRFSAERPEGSISTLTIQRTEQRDSAMYRCASSLLPQSTGTGDYQPQHFGDGTRLSIL.

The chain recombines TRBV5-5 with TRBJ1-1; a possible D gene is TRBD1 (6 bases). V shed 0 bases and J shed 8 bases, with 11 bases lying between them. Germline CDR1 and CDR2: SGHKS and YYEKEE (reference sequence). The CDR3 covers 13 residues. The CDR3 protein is CASSLGGLVEAFF. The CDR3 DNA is TGTGCCAGCAGCTTGGGGGGGCTCGTCGAAGCTTTCTTT.

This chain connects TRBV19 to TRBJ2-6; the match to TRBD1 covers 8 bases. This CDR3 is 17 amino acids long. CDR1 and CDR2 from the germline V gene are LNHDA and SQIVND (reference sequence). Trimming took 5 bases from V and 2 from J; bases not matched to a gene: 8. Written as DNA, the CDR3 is TGTGCCAGTAGTTCCGGACAGGGAAGAGCTGGGGCCAACGTCCTGACTTTC. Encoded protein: CASSSGQGRAGANVLTF.

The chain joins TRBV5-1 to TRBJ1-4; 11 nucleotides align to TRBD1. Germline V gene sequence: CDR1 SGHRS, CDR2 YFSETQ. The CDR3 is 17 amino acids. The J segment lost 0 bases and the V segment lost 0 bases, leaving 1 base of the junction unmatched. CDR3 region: CASSLEGQGATNEKLFF. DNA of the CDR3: TGCGCCAGCAGCTTGGAGGGACAGGGGGCAACTAATGAAAAACTGTTTTTT.

The CDR3 loop is CASSLGGFTDTQYF. Written as DNA, the CDR3 is TGTGCCAGTAGCCTCGGGGGGTTCACAGATACGCAGTATTTT. The rearrangement uses TRBV19 and TRBJ2-3; 7 nucleotides match TRBD2. The germline V gene encodes CDR1 LNHDA and CDR2 SQIVND (reference sequence). The J segment lost 2 bases and the V segment lost 6 bases, leaving 5 bases of the junction unmatched. This CDR3 has 14 residues.

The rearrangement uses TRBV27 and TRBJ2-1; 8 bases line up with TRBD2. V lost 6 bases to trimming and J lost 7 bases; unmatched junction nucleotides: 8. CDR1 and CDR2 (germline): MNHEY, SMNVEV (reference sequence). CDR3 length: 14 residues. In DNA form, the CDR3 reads TGTGCCAGCAGGAGGCGGGGGGTGGGGAATGAGCAGTTCTTC. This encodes CASRRRGVGNEQFF.

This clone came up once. The CDR3 loop reads CAWSVRGLVGANVLTF. The CDR3 DNA reads as TGTGCCTGGAGTGTACGAGGGCTGGTTGGGGCCAACGTCCTGACTTTC. This sequence joins TRBV30 and TRBJ2-6, with TRBD2 as a possible D gene (5 bases). V was clipped by 0 bases and J by 3 bases, with 12 bases between them. CDR3 length equals 16 residues. Germline CDR1 reads GTSNPN; CDR2 reads SVGIG (reference sequence). Combining the CDR3 with reference TRBV30 and TRBJ2-6 gives the whole variable domain SQTIHQWPATLVQPVGSPLSLECTVEGTSNPNLYWYRQAAGRGLQLLFYSVGIGQISSEVPQNLSASRPQDRQFILSSKKLLLSDSGFYLCAWSVRGLVGANVLTFGAGSRLTVL.

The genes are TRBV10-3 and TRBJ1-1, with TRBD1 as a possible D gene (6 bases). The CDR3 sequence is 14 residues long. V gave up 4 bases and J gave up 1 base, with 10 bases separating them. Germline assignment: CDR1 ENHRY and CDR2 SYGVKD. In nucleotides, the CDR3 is TGTGCCATCAGTGCCAAACAGGGGAACACTGAAGCTTTCTTT. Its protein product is CAISAKQGNTEAFF.

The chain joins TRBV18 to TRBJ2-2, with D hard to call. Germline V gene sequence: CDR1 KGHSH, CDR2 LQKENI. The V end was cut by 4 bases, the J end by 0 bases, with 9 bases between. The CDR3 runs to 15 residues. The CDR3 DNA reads TGTGCCAGCTCACTTTCCAGCGCGAACACCGGGGAGCTGTTTTTT. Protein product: CASSLSSANTGELFF.

CDR3 bases: TGTGCCAGCAGTTACGTGAAGGGGGCCTCTGGAAACACCATATATTTT. Its translation is CASSYVKGASGNTIYF. This chain connects TRBV6-5 to TRBJ1-3; TRBD1 agrees at 7 bases. V lost 2 bases to trimming and J lost 0 bases; unmatched junction nucleotides: 4. The CDR3 totals 16 residues. Germline lookup yields CDR1 MNHEY and CDR2 SVGAGI.